These T cell receptor beta chains were read from a single sample in a study of OX40 agonist ivuxolimab in advanced cancers. Libraries were prepared by immunoSEQ multiplex PCR; TCRdb keeps only in-frame clonotypes and omits some of them. This sample has 30,000 to 40,000 clones, with roughly 80% found just once. The source was CD4+ or CD8+ T cells sorted from blood, collected in a trial of the OX40 agonist ivuxolimab. Source of these receptors: an adult with an advanced solid tumor such as melanoma, head and neck, liver or kidney cancer. CDR3s include the opening cysteine and the closing phenylalanine or tryptophan. D genes are given only for firm matches. The size field is filled for only some rows; it gives once, few, many or a size class.

v_call	clone_size	d_call	j_call	cdr3_nt	cdr3_aa
TRBV4-1	.	TRBD1	TRBJ2-1	TGCGCCAGCAGCCAAGAAGGAACAGGGGTTGGAAATGAGCAGTTCTTC	CASSQEGTGVGNEQFF
TRBV9	.	TRBD2	TRBJ2-7	TGTGCCAGCAGCGTAGCTAGCGGGGGGTTCTACGAGCAGTACTTC	CASSVASGGFYEQYF
TRBV29-1	once	.	TRBJ1-3	TGCAGCGTTGCTCAGGGATCTGGAAACACCATATATTTT	CSVAQGSGNTIYF
TRBV11-2	.	.	TRBJ2-1	TGTGCCATCCGGGTCTCCTACAATGAGCAGTTCTTC	CAIRVSYNEQFF
TRBV7-9	.	.	TRBJ2-1	TGTGCCAGCAGCTTCCCCTCCTTTAGGGCCCCAAGCTCCTACAATGAGCAGTTCTTC	CASSFPSFRAPSSYNEQFF
TRBV6-5	once	.	TRBJ2-7	TGTGCCAGCAGATTGGAGAGAACCTACGAGCAGTACTTC	CASRLERTYEQYF
TRBV7-9	once	.	TRBJ2-2	TGTGCCAGCAGCCCCGGTTATCTTGGGGACACCGGGGAGCTGTTTTTT	CASSPGYLGDTGELFF
TRBV29-1	once	.	TRBJ2-3	TGCAGCGTTGAAGGGGGAGAGAGCACAGATACGCAGTATTTT	CSVEGGESTDTQYF
TRBV4-2	.	TRBD2	TRBJ2-5	TGTGCCAGCAGCCAAGATGGAAGCGGGAGTTATGAAGAGACCCAGTACTTC	CASSQDGSGSYEETQYF
TRBV7-8	.	.	TRBJ1-2	TGTGCCAGCAGCCGGGGGGGCCTAGATGGCTACACCTTC	CASSRGGLDGYTF
TRBV6-6	.	.	TRBJ1-2	TGTGCCAGCAGTACTCAAAACGGGAACTATGGCTACACCTTC	CASSTQNGNYGYTF
TRBV11-2	.	TRBD2	TRBJ2-2	TGTGCCAGCAGCTCCGGGCCTAGCGGCGGGGAGCTGTTTTTT	CASSSGPSGGELFF
TRBV27	once	.	TRBJ2-7	TGTGCCAGCAGTCAACGGCCGGACTGGAGGTACGAGCAGTACTTC	CASSQRPDWRYEQYF
TRBV27	.	TRBD1	TRBJ2-7	TGTGCCAGCAGTTTCTTTAGGACAGGGATCGAGCAGTACTTC	CASSFFRTGIEQYF
TRBV6-1	.	.	TRBJ2-1	TGTGCCAGCAGTGAAGCGTTTTTTGACACAGGGTTGAATGAGCAGTTCTTC	CASSEAFFDTGLNEQFF
TRBV28	.	.	TRBJ2-3	TGTGCCAGCAGTTTGGGGACGGGACTAGATACGCAGTATTTT	CASSLGTGLDTQYF
TRBV27	.	TRBD1	TRBJ1-4	TGTGCCAGCAGTTCTGGGCAGGGGGGGGAAAAACTGTTTTTT	CASSSGQGGEKLFF
TRBV4-1	.	.	TRBJ2-1	TGCGCCAGCAGCCAAGAAATGGTGCAGGGGCTCGGGAATGAGCAGTTCTTC	CASSQEMVQGLGNEQFF
TRBV27	.	.	TRBJ2-1	TGTGCCAGCAGTTTTTACAATGAGCAGTTCTTC	CASSFYNEQFF
TRBV30	.	.	TRBJ2-2	TGTGCCTGGAGTGCGGGGGCCTCGAACACCGGGGAGCTGTTTTTT	CAWSAGASNTGELFF
TRBV7-6	.	.	TRBJ2-7	TGTGCCAGCAGCCTTAGAGGGAACTCCTACGAGCAGTACTTC	CASSLRGNSYEQYF
TRBV4-2	once	.	TRBJ2-3	.	CARSRRVPVCPADTQYF
TRBV5-1	.	.	TRBJ2-7	TGCGCCAGCAGCTTGTTATCCAGTTCCTACGAGCAGTACTTC	CASSLLSSSYEQYF
TRBV7-3	.	.	TRBJ2-2	TGTGCCAGCAGCCCGGGACTTCGAAACACCGGGGAGCTGTTTTTT	CASSPGLRNTGELFF
TRBV7-2	.	.	TRBJ1-3	TGTGCCAGCAGCCTAAGAGTCCTCTCTGGAAACACCATATATTTT	CASSLRVLSGNTIYF
TRBV19	.	.	TRBJ1-5	TGTGCCAGTAGTATAGCCAGGCTGGTCAATCAGCCCCAGCATTTT	CASSIARLVNQPQHF
TRBV18	.	TRBD2	TRBJ2-5	TGTGCCAGCTCCACAATTTCGGGAGGACACGAGGAGACCCAGTACTTC	CASSTISGGHEETQYF
TRBV27	.	.	TRBJ1-4	TGTGCCAGCAGTGGGACCCTGACACGGCCAGGTGAAAAACTGTTTTTT	CASSGTLTRPGEKLFF
TRBV19	.	.	TRBJ2-2	TGTGCCAGTAGTATTGGTAACACCGGGGAGCTGTTTTTT	CASSIGNTGELFF
TRBV6-5	.	.	TRBJ2-2	TGTGCCAGCAGTTACGCGACGGACGGGGAGCTGTTTTTT	CASSYATDGELFF
TRBV27	.	.	TRBJ1-2	TGTGCCAGCAGCTTGACGGGCAATAACTATGGCTACACCTTC	CASSLTGNNYGYTF
TRBV5-4	few	TRBD1	TRBJ1-4	TGTGCCAGCAGCTTTACCGGGACAGGGAAGGCAAAACTGTTTTTT	CASSFTGTGKAKLFF